This TCR beta chain was recorded in a study of CD8+ T cells in alopecia areata. Sequencing templates came from extracted RNA that was reverse transcribed into cDNA. Generated by immunoSEQ multiplex PCR, the TCRdb table keeps only in-frame clones and is missing some. This table holds around 190,000 clones, roughly 60% found once. This CDR3 comprises 14 residues. The germline V and J ends were trimmed by 1 base and 8 bases, with 17 bases remaining between them. The V gene's germline CDR1 is SQVTM and CDR2 ANQGSEA. Treatment defined: oral pan-JAK inhibitor, 5-10 mg twice daily. Alopecia areata patients provided lesional scalp punch biopsies and peripheral blood, both collected for the study.

The V gene is TRBV29-1, the J gene TRBJ1-2; D uncertain. The material sequenced was CD4+ T cells sorted from blood, taken at week 24, from a patient treated with tofacitinib. This TCR was sampled from a human donor with alopecia areata. This CDR3 reads CSVEGVRNIGGYTF. The CDR3, as DNA: TGCAGCGTTGAAGGCGTTAGGAATATTGGGGGCTACACCTTC.